The sequence of this TCR beta chain was determined in a study of shared clonotypes between healthy human individuals. This table comes from immunoSEQ multiplex PCR, and its TCRdb copy is limited to in-frame clones, with some not included. The table lists over a million clones, roughly 96% of them singletons. Looked up from germline, CDR1 is SGHNT and CDR2 is YYREEE (reference sequence). V lost 4 bases to trimming and J lost 5 bases, with 18 bases between them. This CDR3 is 16 amino acids long. The sample taken for sequencing was naive CD4+ T cells sorted from blood. The subset denotes: CD45RA+ positively selected. The V call is TRBV5-4, the J call TRBJ2-2; no clear D. This sequence originates from a man aged 25-40 years in good health. CDR3 nucleotide sequence: TGTGCCAGCAGCGGCTTCCCTGTCCAGTCGACCGGGGAGCTGTTTTTT. Its protein is CASSGFPVQSTGELFF. Full variable domain (missing parts from reference TRBV5-4 and TRBJ2-2): ETGVTQSPTHLIKTRGQQVTLRCSSQSGHNTVSWYQQALGQGPQFIFQYYREEENGRGNFPPRFSGLQFPNYSSELNVNALELDDSALYLCASSGFPVQSTGELFFGEGSRLTVL.